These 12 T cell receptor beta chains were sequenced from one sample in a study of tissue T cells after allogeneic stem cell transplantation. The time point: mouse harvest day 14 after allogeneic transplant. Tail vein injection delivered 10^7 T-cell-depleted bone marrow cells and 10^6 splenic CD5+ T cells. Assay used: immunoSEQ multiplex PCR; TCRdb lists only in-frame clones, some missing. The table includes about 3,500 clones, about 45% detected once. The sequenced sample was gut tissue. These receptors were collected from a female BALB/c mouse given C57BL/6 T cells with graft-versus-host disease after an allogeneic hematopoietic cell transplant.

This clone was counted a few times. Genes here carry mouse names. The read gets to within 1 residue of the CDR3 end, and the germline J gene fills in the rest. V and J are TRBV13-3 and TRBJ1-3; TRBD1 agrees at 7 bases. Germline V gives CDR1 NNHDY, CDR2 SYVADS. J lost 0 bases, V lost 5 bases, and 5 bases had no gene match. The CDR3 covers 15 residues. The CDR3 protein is CASSQQGNSGNTLYF. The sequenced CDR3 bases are TGTGCCAGCAGCCAACAGGGGAATTCTGGAAATACGCTCTAT.

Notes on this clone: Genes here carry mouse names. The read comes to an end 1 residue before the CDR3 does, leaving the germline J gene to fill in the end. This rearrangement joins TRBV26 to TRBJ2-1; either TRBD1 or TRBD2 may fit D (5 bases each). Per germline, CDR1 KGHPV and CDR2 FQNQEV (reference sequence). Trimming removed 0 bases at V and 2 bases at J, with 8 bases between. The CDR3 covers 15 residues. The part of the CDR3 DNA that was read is TGTGCCAGCAGTCTGTCGCCGGGGGACTATGCTGAGCAGTTC. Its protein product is CASSLSPGDYAEQF. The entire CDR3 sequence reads CASSLSPGDYAEQFF.

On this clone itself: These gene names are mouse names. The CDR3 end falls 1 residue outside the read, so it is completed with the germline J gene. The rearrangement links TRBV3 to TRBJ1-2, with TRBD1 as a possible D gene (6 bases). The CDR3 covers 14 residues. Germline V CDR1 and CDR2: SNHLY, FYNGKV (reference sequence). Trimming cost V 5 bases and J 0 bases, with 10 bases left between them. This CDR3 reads CASSRDNANSDYTF. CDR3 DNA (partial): TGTGCCAGCAGCCGGGACAATGCAAACTCCGACTACACC.

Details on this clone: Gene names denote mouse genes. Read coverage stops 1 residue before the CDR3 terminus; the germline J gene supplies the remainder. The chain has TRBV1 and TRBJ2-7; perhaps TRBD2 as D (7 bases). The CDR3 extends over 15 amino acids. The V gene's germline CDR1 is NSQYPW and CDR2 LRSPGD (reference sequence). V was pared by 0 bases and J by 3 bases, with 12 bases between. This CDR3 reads CTCSADGGGHYEQYF. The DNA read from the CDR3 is TGCACCTGCAGTGCAGATGGTGGGGGGCACTATGAACAGTAC. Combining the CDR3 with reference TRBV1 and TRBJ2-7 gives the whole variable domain VTLLEQNPRWRLVPRGQAVNLRCILKNSQYPWMSWYQQDLQKQLQWLFTLRSPGDKEVKSLPGADYLATRVTDTELRLQVANMSQGRTLYCTCSADGGGHYEQYFGPGTRLTVL.

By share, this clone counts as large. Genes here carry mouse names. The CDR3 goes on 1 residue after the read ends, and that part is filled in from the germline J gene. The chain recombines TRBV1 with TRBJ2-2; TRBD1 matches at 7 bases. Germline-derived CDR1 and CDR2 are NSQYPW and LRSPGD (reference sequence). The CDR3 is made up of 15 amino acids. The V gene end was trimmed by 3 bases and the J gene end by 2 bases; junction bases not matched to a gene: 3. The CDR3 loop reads CTCSAGTANTGQLYF. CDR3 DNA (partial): TGCACCTGCAGTGCCGGGACAGCCAACACCGGGCAGCTCTAC.

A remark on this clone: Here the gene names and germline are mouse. The CDR3 protein is CASSSLGGRGDTQYF. Partial CDR3 DNA: TGTGCTAGCAGTTCTCTGGGGGGGCGGGGAGACACCCAGTAC. The V call is TRBV29, the J call TRBJ2-5; 10 positions match TRBD2. The sequence runs out 1 residue before the end of the CDR3; the remainder is reconstructed from the germline J gene. This CDR3 is built from 15 residues. The germline V gene has CDR1 MSHET and CDR2 SYDVDS. After removal of 4 bases from V and 5 bases from J, the junction contained 6 bases not matched to a gene. Variable domain in full (rest from reference TRBV29 and TRBJ2-5): DMKVTQMPRYLIKRMGENVLLECGQDMSHETMYWYRQDPGLGLQLIYISYDVDSNSEGDIPKGYRVSRKKREHFSLILDSAKTNQTSVYFCASSSLGGRGDTQYFGPGTRLLVL.

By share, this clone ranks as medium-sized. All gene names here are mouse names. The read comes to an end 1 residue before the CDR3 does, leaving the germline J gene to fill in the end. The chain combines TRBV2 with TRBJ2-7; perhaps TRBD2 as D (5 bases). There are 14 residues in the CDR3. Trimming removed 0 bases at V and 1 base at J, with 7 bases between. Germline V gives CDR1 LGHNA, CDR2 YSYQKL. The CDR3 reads CASSQDGLSYEQYF. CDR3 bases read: TGTGCCAGCAGCCAAGACGGACTTTCCTATGAACAGTAC.

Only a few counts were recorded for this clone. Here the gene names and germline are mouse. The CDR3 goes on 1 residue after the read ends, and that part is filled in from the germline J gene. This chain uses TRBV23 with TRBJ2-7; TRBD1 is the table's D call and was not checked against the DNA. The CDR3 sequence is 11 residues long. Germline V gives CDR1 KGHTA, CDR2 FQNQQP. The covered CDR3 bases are TGCTCCAGCAGACAGGGATTTGAACAGTAC. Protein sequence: CSSRQGFEQY. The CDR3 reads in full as CSSRQGFEQYF.

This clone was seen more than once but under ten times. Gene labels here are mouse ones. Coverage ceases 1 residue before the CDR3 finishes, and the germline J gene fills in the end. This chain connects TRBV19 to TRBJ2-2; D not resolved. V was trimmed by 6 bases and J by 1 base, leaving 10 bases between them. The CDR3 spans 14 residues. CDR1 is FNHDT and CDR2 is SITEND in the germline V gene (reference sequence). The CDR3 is CASTYGVNTGQLYF. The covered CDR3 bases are TGTGCCAGCACCTACGGGGTAAACACCGGGCAGCTCTAC. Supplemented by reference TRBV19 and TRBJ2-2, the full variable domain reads GGIITQTPKFLIGQEGQKLTLKCQQNFNHDTMYWYRQDSGKGLRLIYYSITENDLQKGDLSEGYDASREKKSSFSLTVTSAQKNEMAVFLCASTYGVNTGQLYFGEGSKLTVL.

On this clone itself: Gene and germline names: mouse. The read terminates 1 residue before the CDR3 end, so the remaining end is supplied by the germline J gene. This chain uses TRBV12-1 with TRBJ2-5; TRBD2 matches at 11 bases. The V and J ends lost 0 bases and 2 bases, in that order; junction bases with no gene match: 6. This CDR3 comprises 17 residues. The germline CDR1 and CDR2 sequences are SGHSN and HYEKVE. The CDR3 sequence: CASSLERTGGIQDTQYF. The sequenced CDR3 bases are TGTGCCAGCTCTCTCGAACGGACTGGGGGGATCCAAGACACCCAGTAC. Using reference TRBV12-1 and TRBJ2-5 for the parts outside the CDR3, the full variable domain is DSGVVQSPRHIIKEKGGRSVLTCIPISGHSNVVWYQQTLGKELKFLIQHYEKVERDKGFLPSRFSVQQFDDYHSEMNMSALELEDSAMYFCASSLERTGGIQDTQYFGPGTRLLVL.

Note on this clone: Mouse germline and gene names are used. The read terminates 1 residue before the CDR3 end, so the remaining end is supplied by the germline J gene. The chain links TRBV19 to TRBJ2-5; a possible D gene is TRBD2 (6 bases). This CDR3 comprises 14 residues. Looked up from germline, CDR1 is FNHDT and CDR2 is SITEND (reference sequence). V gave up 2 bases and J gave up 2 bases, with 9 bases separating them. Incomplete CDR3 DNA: TGTGCCAGCAGTATCGGCTGGGGCCAAGACACCCAGTAC. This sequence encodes CASSIGWGQDTQY. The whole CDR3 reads CASSIGWGQDTQYF.

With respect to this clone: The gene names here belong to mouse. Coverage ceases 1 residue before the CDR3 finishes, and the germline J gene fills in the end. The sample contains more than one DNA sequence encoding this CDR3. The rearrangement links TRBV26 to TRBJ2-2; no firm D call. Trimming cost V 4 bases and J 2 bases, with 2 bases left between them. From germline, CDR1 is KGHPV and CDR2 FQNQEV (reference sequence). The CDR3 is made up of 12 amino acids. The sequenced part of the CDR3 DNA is TGTGCCAGCAGTCAGAACACCGGGCAGCTCTAC. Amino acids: CASSQNTGQLY. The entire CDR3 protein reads CASSQNTGQLYF. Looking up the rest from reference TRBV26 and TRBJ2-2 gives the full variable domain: NSKVIQTPRYLVKGQGQKAKMRCIPEKGHPVVFWYQQNKNNEFKFLINFQNQEVLQQIDMTEKRFSAECPSNSPCSLEIQSSEAGDSALYLCASSQNTGQLYFGEGSKLTVL.